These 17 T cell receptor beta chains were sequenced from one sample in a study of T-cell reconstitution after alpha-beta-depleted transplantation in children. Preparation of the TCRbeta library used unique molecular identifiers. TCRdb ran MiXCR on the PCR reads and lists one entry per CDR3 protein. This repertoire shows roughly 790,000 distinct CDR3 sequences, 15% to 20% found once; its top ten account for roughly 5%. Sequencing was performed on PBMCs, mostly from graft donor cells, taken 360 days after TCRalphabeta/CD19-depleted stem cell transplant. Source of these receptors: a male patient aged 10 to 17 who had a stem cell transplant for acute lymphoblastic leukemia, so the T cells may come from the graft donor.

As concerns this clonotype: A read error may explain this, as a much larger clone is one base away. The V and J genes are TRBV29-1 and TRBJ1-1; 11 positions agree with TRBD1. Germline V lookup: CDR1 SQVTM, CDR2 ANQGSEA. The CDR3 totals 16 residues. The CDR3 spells CSVRPGTGGGNIEAFF. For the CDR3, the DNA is TGCAGCGTCCGCCCCGGGACAGGGGGAGGGAACATTGAAGCTTTCTTT.

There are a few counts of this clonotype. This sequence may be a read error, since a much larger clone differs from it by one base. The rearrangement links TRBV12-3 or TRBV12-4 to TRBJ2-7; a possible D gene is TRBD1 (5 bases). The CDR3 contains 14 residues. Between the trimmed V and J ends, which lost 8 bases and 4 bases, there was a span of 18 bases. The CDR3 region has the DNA TGTGCCAGCGGTCCATCGTTGGGGCTTTACGAGCAGTACTTC. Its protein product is CASGPSLGLYEQYF.

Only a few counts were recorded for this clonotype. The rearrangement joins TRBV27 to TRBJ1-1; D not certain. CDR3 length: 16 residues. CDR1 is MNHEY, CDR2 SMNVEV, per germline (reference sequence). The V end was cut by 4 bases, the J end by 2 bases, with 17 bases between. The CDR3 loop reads CASSYRAGSLNTEAFF. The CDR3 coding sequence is TGTGCCAGCAGTTACCGCGCGGGGTCCCTAAACACTGAAGCTTTCTTT.

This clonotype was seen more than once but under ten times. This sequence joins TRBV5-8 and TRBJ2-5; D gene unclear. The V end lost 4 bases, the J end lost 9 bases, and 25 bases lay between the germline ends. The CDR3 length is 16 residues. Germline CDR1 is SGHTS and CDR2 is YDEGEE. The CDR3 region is CASSPQSAVGGSAQYF. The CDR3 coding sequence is TGTGCCAGCAGCCCCCAGTCAGCAGTAGGTGGTTCGGCCCAGTACTTC.

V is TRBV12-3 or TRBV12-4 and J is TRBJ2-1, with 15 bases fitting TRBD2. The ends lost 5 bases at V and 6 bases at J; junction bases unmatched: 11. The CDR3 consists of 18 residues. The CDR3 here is CASSEPGLAGGKSNEQFF. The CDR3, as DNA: TGTGCCAGCAGTGAACCCGGACTAGCGGGAGGGAAATCCAATGAGCAGTTCTTC.

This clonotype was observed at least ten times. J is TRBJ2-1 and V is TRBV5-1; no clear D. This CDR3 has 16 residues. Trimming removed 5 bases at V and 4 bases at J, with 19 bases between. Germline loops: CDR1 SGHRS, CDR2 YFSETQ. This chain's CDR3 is CASSEAALGIYNEQFF. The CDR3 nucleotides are TGCGCCAGCAGTGAGGCAGCGTTAGGGATATACAATGAGCAGTTCTTC.

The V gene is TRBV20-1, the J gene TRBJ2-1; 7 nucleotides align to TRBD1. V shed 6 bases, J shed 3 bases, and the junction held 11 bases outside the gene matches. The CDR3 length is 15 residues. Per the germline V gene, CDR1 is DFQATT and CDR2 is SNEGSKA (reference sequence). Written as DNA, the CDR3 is TGCAGTGCCCCTCGGCCGGGACAGCTCTACAATGAGCAGTTCTTC. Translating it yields CSAPRPGQLYNEQFF.

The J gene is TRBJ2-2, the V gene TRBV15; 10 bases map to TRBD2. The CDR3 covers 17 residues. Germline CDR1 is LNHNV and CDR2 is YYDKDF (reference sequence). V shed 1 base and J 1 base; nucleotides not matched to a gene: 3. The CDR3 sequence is CATSRGRTSGNTGELFF. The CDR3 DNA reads TGTGCCACCAGCAGAGGCCGGACTAGCGGGAACACCGGGGAGCTGTTTTTT.

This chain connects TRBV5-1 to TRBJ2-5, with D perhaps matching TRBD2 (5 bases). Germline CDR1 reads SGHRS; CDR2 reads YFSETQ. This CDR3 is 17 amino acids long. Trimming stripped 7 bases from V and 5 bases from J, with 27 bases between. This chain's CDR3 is CASRSLKGIASGETQYF. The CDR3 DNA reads TGCGCCAGCCGATCCCTCAAGGGAATAGCGTCGGGGGAGACCCAGTACTTC.

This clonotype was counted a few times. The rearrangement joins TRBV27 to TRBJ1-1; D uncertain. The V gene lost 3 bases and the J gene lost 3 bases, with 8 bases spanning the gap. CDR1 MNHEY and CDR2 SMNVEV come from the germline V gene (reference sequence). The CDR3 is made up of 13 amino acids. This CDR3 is CASSFGEYTEAFF. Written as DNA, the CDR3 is TGTGCCAGCAGTTTCGGGGAGTACACTGAAGCTTTCTTT.

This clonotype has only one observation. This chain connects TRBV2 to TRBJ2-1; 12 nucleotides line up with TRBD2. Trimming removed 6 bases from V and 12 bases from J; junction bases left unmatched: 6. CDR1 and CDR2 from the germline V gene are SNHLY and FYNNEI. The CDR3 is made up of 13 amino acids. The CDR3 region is CASSAGTSGLQFF. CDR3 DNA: TGTGCCAGCAGCGCTGGGACTAGCGGGTTGCAGTTCTTC.

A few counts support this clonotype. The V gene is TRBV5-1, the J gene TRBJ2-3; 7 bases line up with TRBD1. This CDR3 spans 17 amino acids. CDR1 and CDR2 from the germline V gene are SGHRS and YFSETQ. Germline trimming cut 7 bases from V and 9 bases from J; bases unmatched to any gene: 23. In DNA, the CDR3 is TGCGCCAGCGGCCCTCGGGTAAACTCAAGACAGGGTAGAACGCAGTATTTT. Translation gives CASGPRVNSRQGRTQYF.

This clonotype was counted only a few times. The CDR3 DNA reads TGTGCCAGCAGCCCACGGGAGGGGAGCTATGGCTACACCTTC. Its translation is CASSPREGSYGYTF. The V and J genes are TRBV7-6 and TRBJ1-2; possibly TRBD1 for D (5 bases). Trimming pared 5 bases from V and 4 bases from J, leaving 14 bases between. This CDR3 is 14 amino acids long. The V gene's germline CDR1 is SGHVS and CDR2 FNYEAQ.

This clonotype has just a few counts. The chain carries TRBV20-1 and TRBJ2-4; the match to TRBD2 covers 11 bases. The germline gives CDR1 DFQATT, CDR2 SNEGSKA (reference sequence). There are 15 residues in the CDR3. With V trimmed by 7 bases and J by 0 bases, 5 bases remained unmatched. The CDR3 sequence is CSVLAGGLAKNIQYF. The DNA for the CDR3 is TGCAGTGTTCTAGCGGGAGGACTAGCCAAAAACATTCAGTACTTC.

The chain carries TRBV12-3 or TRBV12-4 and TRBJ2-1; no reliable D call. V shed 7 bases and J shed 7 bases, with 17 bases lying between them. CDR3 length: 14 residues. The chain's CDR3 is CASTPFHRVNEQFF. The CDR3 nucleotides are TGTGCCAGCACTCCATTCCATAGGGTGAATGAGCAGTTCTTC.

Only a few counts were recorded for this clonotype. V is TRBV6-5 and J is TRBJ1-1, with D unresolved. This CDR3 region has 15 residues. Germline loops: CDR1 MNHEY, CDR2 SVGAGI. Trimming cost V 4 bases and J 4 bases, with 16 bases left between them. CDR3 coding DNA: TGTGCCAGCAGTTCCCCCAGCCATTTTAGCACTGAAGCTTTCTTT. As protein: CASSSPSHFSTEAFF.

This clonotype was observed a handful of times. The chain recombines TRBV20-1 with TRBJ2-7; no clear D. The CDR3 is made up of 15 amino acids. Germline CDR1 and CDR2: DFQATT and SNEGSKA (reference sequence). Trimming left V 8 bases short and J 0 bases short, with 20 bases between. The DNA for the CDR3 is TGCAGTTTTTCTATAATCGCCGGGCGCTCCTACGAGCAGTACTTC. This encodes CSFSIIAGRSYEQYF.